The sequence of this T cell receptor beta chain was determined in a study of cytomegalovirus exposure and HLA in healthy donors. Study-wide findings and caveats: As a later analysis showed, a missense DCLRE1C variant was linked to trimming of TCR beta V- and J-genes. Per a prior analysis, the majority of TCR beta V segments were productive roughly 87% or roughly 30% of the time. Later on, an analysis tied around 17,000 TCR beta sequences to HLA alleles at 0.05 false discovery rate.

This clone appeared a single time. The target antigen is unknown. Primers for the PCR totalled 60 Vbeta and 13 Jbeta. The table came from immunoSEQ multiplex PCR; TCRdb's copy has only in-frame clones and leaves some out. The sample lists tens of thousands of clones, approximately 81% seen once, with about 1.2% in the top ten. This CDR3 is 12 amino acids long. Trimming cost V 4 bases and J 4 bases, with 9 bases left between them. Germline CDR1 reads GTSNPN; CDR2 reads SVGIG (reference sequence). The sequence was collected from a girl aged 2 to 10 in good health and CMV-seropositive. The chain couples TRBV30 to TRBJ2-3, with TRBD1 as a possible D gene (5 bases). Sequencing used PBMCs. CDR3 sequence: CAWTRGADTQYF. The CDR3 DNA follows: TGTGCCTGGACAAGGGGTGCAGATACGCAGTATTTT.